This section outlines one T cell receptor (beta chain) sequence together with its context. Its antigen is as yet unknown. The CDR3 runs to 15 residues. Germline assignment: CDR1 MNHEY and CDR2 SVGAGI. Via 5' RACE with UMI labels, TRB cDNA libraries were prepared. TCRdb reprocessed the 5' RACE reads, with one entry per CDR3 protein and no DNA. The sample is made up of some 38,000 distinct CDR3 sequences, and the top ten hold more than 14% of it. The entry originates in a study of CXCR3-negative and CXCR3-positive naive CD8 T cells. Study-level results: Memory CD8+ cells showed much lower diversity, while both naive subsets were comparably high.

This sequence was found in a human donor in good health. Some clones in this sample may be carry-over from other donors' samples. The V and J genes are TRBV6-5 and TRBJ2-2. Sequencing used memory CD8+ T cells from blood. The CDR3 is CASSYSEQNTGELFF.